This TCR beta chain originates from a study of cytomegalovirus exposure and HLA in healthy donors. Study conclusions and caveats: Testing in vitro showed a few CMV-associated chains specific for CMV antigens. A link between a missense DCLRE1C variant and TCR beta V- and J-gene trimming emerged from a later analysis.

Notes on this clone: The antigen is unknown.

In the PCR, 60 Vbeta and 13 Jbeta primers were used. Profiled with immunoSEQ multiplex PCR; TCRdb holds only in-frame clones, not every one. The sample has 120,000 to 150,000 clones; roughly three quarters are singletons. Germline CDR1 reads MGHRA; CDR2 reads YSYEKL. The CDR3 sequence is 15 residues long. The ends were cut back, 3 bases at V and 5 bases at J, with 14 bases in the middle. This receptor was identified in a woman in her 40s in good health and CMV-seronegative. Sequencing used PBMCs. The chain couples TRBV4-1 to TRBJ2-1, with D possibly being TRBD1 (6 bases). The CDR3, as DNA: TGCGCCAGCAGCCAGCCGGGACATCTAAACAATGAGCAGTTCTTC. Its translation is CASSQPGHLNNEQFF.